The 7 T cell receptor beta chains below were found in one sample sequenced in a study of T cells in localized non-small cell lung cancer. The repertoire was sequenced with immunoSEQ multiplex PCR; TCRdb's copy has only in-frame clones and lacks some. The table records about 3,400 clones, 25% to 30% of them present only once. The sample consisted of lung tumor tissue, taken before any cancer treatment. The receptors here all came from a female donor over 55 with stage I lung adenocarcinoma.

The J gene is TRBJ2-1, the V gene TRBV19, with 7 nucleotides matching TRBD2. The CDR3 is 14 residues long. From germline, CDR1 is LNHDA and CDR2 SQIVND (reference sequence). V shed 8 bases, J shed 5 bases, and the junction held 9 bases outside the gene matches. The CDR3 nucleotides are TGTGCCAGTCGGACCTGGGGGGGAGACAATGAGCAGTTCTTC. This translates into CASRTWGGDNEQFF.

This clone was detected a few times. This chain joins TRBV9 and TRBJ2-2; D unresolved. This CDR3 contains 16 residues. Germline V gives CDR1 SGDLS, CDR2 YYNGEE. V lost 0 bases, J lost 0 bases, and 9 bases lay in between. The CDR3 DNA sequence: TGTGCCAGCAGCGTAGGAAGGACCCCGAACACCGGGGAGCTGTTTTTT. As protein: CASSVGRTPNTGELFF.

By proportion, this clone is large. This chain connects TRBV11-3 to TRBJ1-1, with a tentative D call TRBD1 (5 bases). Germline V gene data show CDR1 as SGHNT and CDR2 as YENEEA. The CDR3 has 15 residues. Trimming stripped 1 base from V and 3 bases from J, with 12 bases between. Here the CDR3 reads CASSLGSGKDTEAFF. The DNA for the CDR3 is TGTGCCAGCAGCTTAGGATCAGGGAAGGACACTGAAGCTTTCTTT.

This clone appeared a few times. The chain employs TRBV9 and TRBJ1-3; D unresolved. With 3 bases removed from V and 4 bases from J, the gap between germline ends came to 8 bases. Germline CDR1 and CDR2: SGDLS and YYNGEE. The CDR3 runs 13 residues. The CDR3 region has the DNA TGTGCCAGCAGCGCTCAACAGGGAAACACCATATATTTT. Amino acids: CASSAQQGNTIYF.

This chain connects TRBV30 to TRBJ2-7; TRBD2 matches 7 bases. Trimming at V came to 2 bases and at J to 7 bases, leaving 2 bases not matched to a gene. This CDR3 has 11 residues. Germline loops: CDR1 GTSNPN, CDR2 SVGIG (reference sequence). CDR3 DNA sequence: TGTGCCTGGAGTCCGGGGGGAGAGCAGTACTTC. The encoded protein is CAWSPGGEQYF.

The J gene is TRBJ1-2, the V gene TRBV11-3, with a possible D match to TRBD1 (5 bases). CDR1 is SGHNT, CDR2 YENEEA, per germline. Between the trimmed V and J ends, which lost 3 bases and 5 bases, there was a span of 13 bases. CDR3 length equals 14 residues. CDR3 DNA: TGTGCCAGCAGCTTGGCCAGGGCCGAGTATGGCTACACCTTC. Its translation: CASSLARAEYGYTF.

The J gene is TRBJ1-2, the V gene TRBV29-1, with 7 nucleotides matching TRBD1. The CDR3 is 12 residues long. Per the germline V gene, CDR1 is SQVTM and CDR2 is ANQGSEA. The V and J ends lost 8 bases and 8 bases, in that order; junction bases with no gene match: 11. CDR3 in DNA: TGCAGCTTTTGGGAGGGGGCGAACGGCTACACCTTC. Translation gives CSFWEGANGYTF.